The 29 T cell receptor beta chains given below trace back to one sample, sequenced in a study of T cells in Graves' hyperthyroidism and ophthalmopathy. Regions amplified from RNA transcripts were the TCR beta CDR3 regions. The HTBI primer set was used in a first-round RT-PCR of the TCR CDR3. TCRdb itself ran the multiplex PCR reads through MiXCR, one entry per CDR3 protein. The sample holds 490,000 or so distinct CDR3 sequences, around 20% seen once. Material: blood. The receptors originated from a middle-aged man with Graves' ophthalmopathy.

The chain joins TRBV11-2 to TRBJ1-6; no clear D. The CDR3 sequence is 14 residues long. In germline, CDR1 is SGHAT, CDR2 FQNNGV. V was pared by 5 bases and J by 5 bases, with 10 bases between. CDR3 sequence reads: CASSPPRNNSPLHF. The CDR3 nucleotides are TGTGCCAGCAGCCCCCCCAGGAATAATTCACCCCTCCACTTT.

The chain couples TRBV7-3 to TRBJ1-6, with 7 bases aligning to TRBD1. V lost 5 bases and J lost 5; bases outside the gene matches: 3. Germline assignment: CDR1 SGHTA and CDR2 FQGTGA. The CDR3 covers 14 residues. Written as DNA, the CDR3 is TGTGCCAGCAGCCCTCAGGGGGATAATTCACCCCTCCACTTT. Amino acids: CASSPQGDNSPLHF.

Note on this clonotype: At one end the junction does not follow the germline gene, possibly because of a read error. The V call is TRBV7-2, the J call TRBJ2-5, with D perhaps TRBD2 (5 bases). The CDR3 loop spans 14 amino acids. Germline loops: CDR1 SGHTA, CDR2 FQGNSA. Here the CDR3 reads CASSIASGGETQYF. DNA for the CDR3: TGTGCCAGCAGCATAGCATCTGGCGGGGAGACCCAGTACTTC.

The rearrangement uses TRBV6-2 or TRBV6-3 and TRBJ2-3, with a tentative D call TRBD1 (6 bases). In germline, CDR1 is MNHEY, CDR2 SVGEGT. The CDR3 has 14 residues. V was trimmed by 0 bases and J by 8 bases, leaving 12 bases between them. CDR3 residues: CASSYSIGGGTQYF. The CDR3 DNA reads as TGTGCCAGCAGTTACTCGATAGGGGGTGGTACGCAGTATTTT.

This clonotype was detected a few times. The chain has TRBV5-1 and TRBJ2-3; 7 bases map to TRBD1. Unmatched junction bases numbered 11, after V lost 1 base and J lost 6 bases. The germline V gene encodes CDR1 SGHRS and CDR2 YFSETQ. The CDR3 spans 16 residues. CDR3 protein: CASSLSNRGTIDTQYF. In DNA, the CDR3 is TGCGCCAGCAGCTTGTCAAACAGGGGCACGATCGATACGCAGTATTTT.

The V call is TRBV29-1, the J call TRBJ2-2, with 7 bases lining up with TRBD1. V lost 5 bases, J lost 3 bases, and 12 bases stayed unmatched. CDR3 length: 16 amino acids. Germline V gene sequence: CDR1 SQVTM, CDR2 ANQGSEA. This CDR3 is CSVLRGSVWDTGELFF. CDR3 nucleotides: TGCAGCGTTCTCAGGGGGAGTGTGTGGGACACCGGGGAGCTGTTTTTT.

This clonotype was counted only a few times. The rearrangement uses TRBV13 and TRBJ2-3, with D unclear. Germline V gene data show CDR1 as PRHDT and CDR2 as FYEKMQ (reference sequence). CDR3 length: 14 amino acids. Trimming pared 1 base from V and 1 base from J, leaving 6 bases between. The CDR3 sequence is CASSLADGTDTQYF. The CDR3 coding sequence is TGTGCCAGCAGCTTAGCCGATGGCACAGATACGCAGTATTTT.

This clonotype was found many times. The chain links TRBV11-3 to TRBJ1-1; a weak D match, TRBD1 (5 bases). From germline, CDR1 is SGHNT and CDR2 YENEEA. Trimming removed 2 bases from V and 8 bases from J, with 12 bases in between. This CDR3 spans 13 amino acids. In DNA form, the CDR3 reads TGTGCCAGCAGCTTAAGACGGGGCGGCGAAGCTTTCTTT. Translation gives CASSLRRGGEAFF.

The rearrangement links TRBV7-9 to TRBJ2-7, with a possible D match to TRBD1 (6 bases). CDR1 and CDR2 from the germline V gene are SEHNR and FQNEAQ (reference sequence). CDR3 size: 13 residues. V shed 8 bases and J shed 0 bases, with 11 bases lying between them. The CDR3 loop reads CASVRDTSYEQYF. CDR3 in DNA: TGTGCCAGCGTCCGGGACACCTCCTACGAGCAGTACTTC.

This clonotype was picked up a small number of times. The V gene is TRBV20-1, the J gene TRBJ1-2; no firm D call. This CDR3 has 12 residues. V dropped 3 bases and J dropped 0 bases, with 5 bases sitting between them. From germline, CDR1 is DFQATT and CDR2 SNEGSKA (reference sequence). CDR3 DNA sequence: TGCAGTGCTAGGACCACTAACTATGGCTACACCTTC. Residues: CSARTTNYGYTF.

The rearrangement joins TRBV2 to TRBJ1-6; no firm D call. The germline gives CDR1 SNHLY, CDR2 FYNNEI. The CDR3 runs to 12 residues. V lost 2 bases and J lost 15, with 11 bases in between. In DNA form, the CDR3 reads TGTGCCAGCAGTGAACTAGCCCGTCGCCTCCACTTT. Its translation: CASSELARRLHF.

This chain uses TRBV28 with TRBJ2-1, with D perhaps being TRBD1 or TRBD2 (5 bases each). Trimming took off 5 bases at V and 7 bases at J, with 15 bases between the two ends. There are 14 residues in the CDR3. The germline gives CDR1 MDHEN, CDR2 SYDVKM. CDR3 DNA: TGTGCCAGCAGTCCTCCCCGGGGACGGAATGAGCAGTTCTTC. Translation: CASSPPRGRNEQFF.

This chain links TRBV20-1 with TRBJ1-2; tentative D call: TRBD1 (6 bases). Trimming removed 0 bases from V and 1 base from J, with 18 bases in between. The CDR3 consists of 17 residues. CDR1 DFQATT and CDR2 SNEGSKA come from the germline V gene (reference sequence). CDR3 sequence: CSARDQVWGALNYGYTF. DNA for the CDR3: TGCAGTGCTAGAGATCAGGTGTGGGGGGCCCTTAACTATGGCTACACCTTC.

V usage is TRBV6-2 or TRBV6-3 and J usage is TRBJ2-3; D unclear. Germline values: CDR1 MNHEY, CDR2 SVGEGT. The CDR3 runs 14 residues. V lost 0 bases to trimming and J lost 9 bases, with 13 bases between them. CDR3 in DNA: TGTGCCAGCAGTTACTCGATTTCGGATAACACGCAGTATTTT. Translated, it gives CASSYSISDNTQYF.

V and J are TRBV28 and TRBJ2-1; D call uncertain. The V gene's germline CDR1 is MDHEN and CDR2 SYDVKM. The CDR3 is 15 amino acids. Trimming pared 6 bases from V and 2 bases from J, leaving 14 bases between. The CDR3 sequence: CASRTPIPTYNEQFF. As DNA, the CDR3 is TGTGCCAGCAGGACGCCGATACCAACCTACAATGAGCAGTTCTTC.

This clonotype was counted at least ten times. The chain carries TRBV20-1 and TRBJ2-5; weak D call: TRBD1 (5 bases). CDR1 DFQATT and CDR2 SNEGSKA come from the germline V gene (reference sequence). The CDR3 contains 14 residues. The V gene lost 1 base and the J gene lost 5 bases, with 14 bases spanning the gap. The CDR3 loop is CSARGRGFGETQYF. DNA for the CDR3: TGCAGTGCTAGAGGAAGGGGATTCGGGGAGACCCAGTACTTC.

This clonotype was seen many times. V and J are TRBV11-1 and TRBJ2-1; 10 bases line up with TRBD2. V lost 2 bases, J lost 6 bases, and 10 bases stayed unmatched. The CDR3 contains 17 residues. Germline V gene lookup returns CDR1 SGHAT and CDR2 FQDESV (reference sequence). The CDR3 coding sequence is TGTGCCAGCAGCTTAAACCCTCCGAGCGGGAGGGGCAATGAGCAGTTCTTC. It translates to CASSLNPPSGRGNEQFF.

The V gene is TRBV2, the J gene TRBJ2-4; D uncertain. The CDR3 extends over 11 amino acids. Germline loops: CDR1 SNHLY, CDR2 FYNNEI. V was cut by 7 bases and J by 15 bases, with 16 bases left in between. CDR3 region: CASMGTTPPYF. CDR3 bases: TGTGCCAGCATGGGTACCACGCCTCCGTACTTC.

The CDR3 spells CASSPSGGHYTF. DNA for the CDR3: TGCGCCAGCTCGCCCTCCGGGGGGCACTACACCTTC. The rearrangement links TRBV5-1 to TRBJ1-2; D might be TRBD1 (6 bases). The CDR3 sequence is 12 residues long. Trimming took off 7 bases at V and 10 bases at J, with 17 bases between the two ends. Looked up from germline, CDR1 is SGHRS and CDR2 is YFSETQ.

The rearrangement joins TRBV7-9 to TRBJ2-1, with 9 bases that match TRBD2. The CDR3 loop spans 13 amino acids. Trimming removed 3 bases from V and 9 bases from J; junction bases left unmatched: 3. The V gene's germline CDR1 is SEHNR and CDR2 FQNEAQ (reference sequence). The CDR3 sequence is CASSLTSGPEQFF. CDR3 coding DNA: TGTGCCAGCAGCTTGACTAGCGGTCCTGAGCAGTTCTTC.

This clonotype was recorded many times. The chain has TRBV28 and TRBJ2-1; D gene ambiguous. This CDR3 has 14 amino acids. V was clipped by 4 bases and J by 5 bases, with 12 bases between them. CDR1 MDHEN and CDR2 SYDVKM come from the germline V gene. The CDR3 protein is CASSSPGFHNEQFF. For the CDR3, the DNA is TGTGCCAGCAGTTCCCCCGGATTCCACAATGAGCAGTTCTTC.

This clonotype has a handful of counts. The rearrangement uses TRBV10-3 and TRBJ2-5, with 7 bases identical to TRBD2. CDR1 ENHRY and CDR2 SYGVKD come from the germline V gene. The CDR3 loop spans 15 amino acids. The ends lost 10 bases at V and 0 bases at J; junction bases unmatched: 11. CDR3 loop: CATDVSSGNQETQYF. In nucleotides, the CDR3 is TGTGCCACCGACGTCTCTAGCGGAAACCAAGAGACCCAGTACTTC.

V and J are TRBV28 and TRBJ2-5; D unclear. The CDR3 runs to 11 residues. The V end lost 4 bases, the J end lost 5 bases, and 5 bases lay between the germline ends. Germline V gives CDR1 MDHEN, CDR2 SYDVKM. CDR3: CASSWSETQYF. In nucleotides, the CDR3 is TGTGCCAGCAGTTGGTCGGAGACCCAGTACTTC.

The chain is built from TRBV6-2 or TRBV6-3 and TRBJ2-7; D is possibly TRBD1 (6 bases). CDR3 length: 14 residues. Per the germline V gene, CDR1 is MNHEY and CDR2 is SVGEGT. Between the trimmed V and J ends, which lost 1 base and 5 bases, there was a span of 12 bases. CDR3 sequence (DNA): TGTGCCAGCAGTTACTGGGCAGGGGTAGACGAGCAGTACTTC. Protein: CASSYWAGVDEQYF.

This chain links TRBV6-1 with TRBJ2-1, with 11 bases identical to TRBD2. CDR3 size: 16 residues. CDR1 is MNHNS, CDR2 SASEGT, per germline. J gave up 4 bases and V 6 bases, and 8 bases lay outside the gene matches. The CDR3 region has the DNA TGTGCCAGCAGCCCCTTAGCGGGGGGGCCGTACAATGAGCAGTTCTTC. Its protein is CASSPLAGGPYNEQFF.

The chain couples TRBV3-1 to TRBJ2-3, with D hard to call. The V end was cut by 2 bases, the J end by 6 bases, with 9 bases between. The germline gives CDR1 LGHDT, CDR2 YNNKEL (reference sequence). This CDR3 has 13 amino acids. CDR3 sequence (DNA): TGTGCCAGCAGCCAACGATTCAAGGATACGCAGTATTTT. Encoded protein: CASSQRFKDTQYF.

The chain couples TRBV5-1 to TRBJ2-7; TRBD1 matches at 9 bases. J gave up 7 bases and V 4 bases, and 9 bases lay outside the gene matches. This CDR3 is built from 14 residues. CDR1 is SGHRS and CDR2 is YFSETQ in the germline V gene. This CDR3 is CASSDRDRVSEQYF. In DNA, the CDR3 is TGCGCCAGCAGCGACCGGGACAGGGTATCAGAGCAGTACTTC.

This clonotype appeared many times. This chain connects TRBV7-2 to TRBJ2-1; TRBD2 agrees at 10 bases. Trimming took 8 bases from V and 4 from J; bases not matched to a gene: 14. The CDR3 runs 17 residues. The V gene's germline CDR1 is SGHTA and CDR2 FQGNSA. In DNA, the CDR3 is TGTGCCAGCCGGCTCCTTAGCGGGAGGCGCCTTTACAATGAGCAGTTCTTC. Encoded protein: CASRLLSGRRLYNEQFF.

This clonotype was detected only a few times. The chain is built from TRBV10-3 and TRBJ1-4; the D is unclear. V dropped 11 bases and J dropped 5 bases, with 6 bases sitting between them. Looked up from germline, CDR1 is ENHRY and CDR2 is SYGVKD. This CDR3 has 10 residues. CDR3 sequence (DNA): TGTGCCGCTAAAAATGAAAAACTGTTTTTT. Translating it yields CAAKNEKLFF.